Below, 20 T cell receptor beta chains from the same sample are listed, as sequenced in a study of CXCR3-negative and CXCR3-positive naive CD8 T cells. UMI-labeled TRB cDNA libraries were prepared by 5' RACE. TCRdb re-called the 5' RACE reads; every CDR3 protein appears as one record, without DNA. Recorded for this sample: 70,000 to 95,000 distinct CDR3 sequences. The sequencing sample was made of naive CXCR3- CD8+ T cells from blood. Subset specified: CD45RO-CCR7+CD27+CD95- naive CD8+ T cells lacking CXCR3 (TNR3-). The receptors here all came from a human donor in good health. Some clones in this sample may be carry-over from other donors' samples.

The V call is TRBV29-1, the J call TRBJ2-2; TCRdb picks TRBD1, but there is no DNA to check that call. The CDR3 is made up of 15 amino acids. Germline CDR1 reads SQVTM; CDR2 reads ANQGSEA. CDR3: CSVARDRGQGGELFF.

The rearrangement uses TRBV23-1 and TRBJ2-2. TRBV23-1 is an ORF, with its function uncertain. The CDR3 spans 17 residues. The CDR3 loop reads CASSQFSAQRTTGELFF.

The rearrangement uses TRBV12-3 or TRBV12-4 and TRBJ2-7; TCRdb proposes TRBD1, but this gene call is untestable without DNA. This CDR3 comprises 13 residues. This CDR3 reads CASSFLQGYEQYF.

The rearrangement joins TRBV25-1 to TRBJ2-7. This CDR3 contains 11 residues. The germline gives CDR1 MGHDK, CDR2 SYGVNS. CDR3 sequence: CASSEAIEQYF.

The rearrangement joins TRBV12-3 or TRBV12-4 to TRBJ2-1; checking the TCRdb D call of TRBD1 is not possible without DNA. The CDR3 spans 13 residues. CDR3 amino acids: CASSLQGYNEQFF.

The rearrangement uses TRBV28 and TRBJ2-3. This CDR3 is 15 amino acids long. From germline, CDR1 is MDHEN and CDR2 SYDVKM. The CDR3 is CASSFNLHSTDTQYF.

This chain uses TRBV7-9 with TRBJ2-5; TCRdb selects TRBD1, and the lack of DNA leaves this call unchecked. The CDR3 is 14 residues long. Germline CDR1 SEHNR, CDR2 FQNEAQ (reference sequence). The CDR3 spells CASSLRDRGETQYF.

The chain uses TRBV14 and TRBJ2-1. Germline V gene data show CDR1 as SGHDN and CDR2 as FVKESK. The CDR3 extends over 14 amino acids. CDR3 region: CASSQLLGVNEQFF.

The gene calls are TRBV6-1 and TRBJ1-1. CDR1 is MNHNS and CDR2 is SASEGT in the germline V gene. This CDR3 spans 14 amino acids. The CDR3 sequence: CAIRGVGMNTEAFF.

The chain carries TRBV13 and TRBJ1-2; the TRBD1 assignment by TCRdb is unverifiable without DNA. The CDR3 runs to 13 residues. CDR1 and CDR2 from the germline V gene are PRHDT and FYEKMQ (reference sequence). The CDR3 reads CASSYPGARGYTF.

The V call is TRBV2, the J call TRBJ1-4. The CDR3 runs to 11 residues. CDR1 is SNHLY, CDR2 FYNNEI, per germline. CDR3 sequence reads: CASSAYEKLFF.

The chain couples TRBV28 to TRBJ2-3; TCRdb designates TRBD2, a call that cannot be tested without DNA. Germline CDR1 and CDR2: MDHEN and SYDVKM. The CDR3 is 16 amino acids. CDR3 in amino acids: CASSLRGGTLTDTQYF.

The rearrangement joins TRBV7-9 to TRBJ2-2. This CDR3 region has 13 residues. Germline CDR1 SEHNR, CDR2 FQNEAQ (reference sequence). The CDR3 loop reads CASSLGGTGELFF.

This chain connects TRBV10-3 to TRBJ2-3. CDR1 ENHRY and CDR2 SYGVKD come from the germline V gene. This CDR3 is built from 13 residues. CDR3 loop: CAISEGTQDTQYF.

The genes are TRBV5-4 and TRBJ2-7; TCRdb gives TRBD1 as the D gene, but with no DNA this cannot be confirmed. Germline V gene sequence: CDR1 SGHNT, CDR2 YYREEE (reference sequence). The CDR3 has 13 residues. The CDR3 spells CASSSGGPYEQYF.

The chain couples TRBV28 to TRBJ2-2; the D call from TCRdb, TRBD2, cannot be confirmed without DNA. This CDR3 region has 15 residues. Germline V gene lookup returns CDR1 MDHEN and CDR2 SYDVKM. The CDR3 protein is CASSSLGGRTGELFF. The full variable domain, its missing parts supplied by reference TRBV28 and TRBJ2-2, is DVKVTQSSRYLVKRTGEKVFLECVQDMDHENMFWYRQDPGLGLRLIYFSYDVKMKEKGDIPEGYSVSREKKERFSLILESASTNQTSMYLCASSSLGGRTGELFFGEGSRLTVL.

The CDR3: CATSPGLAGGRDTQYF. This rearrangement joins TRBV24-1 to TRBJ2-3; checking the TCRdb D call of TRBD2 is not possible without DNA. The CDR3 length is 16 residues. Per the germline V gene, CDR1 is KGHDR and CDR2 is SFDVKD.

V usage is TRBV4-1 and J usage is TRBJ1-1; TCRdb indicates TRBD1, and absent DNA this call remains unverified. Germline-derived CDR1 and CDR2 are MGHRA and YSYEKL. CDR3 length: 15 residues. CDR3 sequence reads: CASSLGQGWDTEAFF.

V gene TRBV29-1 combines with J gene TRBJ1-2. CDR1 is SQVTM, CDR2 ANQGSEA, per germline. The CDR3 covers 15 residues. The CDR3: CSVGVGGELNYGYTF.

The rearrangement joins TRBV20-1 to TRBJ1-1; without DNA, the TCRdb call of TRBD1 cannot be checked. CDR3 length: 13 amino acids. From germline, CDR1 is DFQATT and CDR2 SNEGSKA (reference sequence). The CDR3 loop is CSAGGGMNTEAFF.